A single sample gave rise to the 26 T cell receptor beta chains below, sequenced in a study of T cell responses to AZD1222 COVID-19 vaccine. TCRdb's table, derived via immunoSEQ multiplex PCR, lists solely in-frame clones and lacks some. Seen here are about 130,000 clones, more than 70% observed once, and the top ten hold almost 4.5%. The source was peripheral blood, collected 28 days after the second AZD1222 dose. Source of these receptors: an adult who received the AZD1222 COVID-19 vaccine.

This clone was seen just once. The V call is TRBV30, the J call TRBJ1-6; possible D gene TRBD1, 5 bases. CDR3 length: 17 amino acids. CDR1 GTSNPN and CDR2 SVGIG come from the germline V gene (reference sequence). Deletions cut 5 bases from V and 6 bases from J, with 23 bases between. CDR3 coding DNA: TGTGCCTGGGTGGGACGTGAAGTCCGGGGGAGTAATTCACCCCTCCACTTT. This sequence encodes CAWVGREVRGSNSPLHF.

The chain uses TRBV6-5 and TRBJ1-6; D is uncertain. The V gene lost 6 bases and the J gene lost 7 bases, with 13 bases spanning the gap. Germline V gene sequence: CDR1 MNHEY, CDR2 SVGAGI. This CDR3 has 14 amino acids. CDR3: CASSLQDPNSPLHF. The CDR3 bases are TGTGCCAGCAGCTTGCAGGACCCCAATTCACCCCTCCACTTT.

This sequence joins TRBV11-3 and TRBJ1-1, with TRBD1 matching over 8 bases. The CDR3 contains 13 residues. Looked up from germline, CDR1 is SGHNT and CDR2 is YENEEA. Unmatched junction bases numbered 3, after V lost 5 bases and J lost 4 bases. Here the CDR3 DNA reads TGTGCCAGCAGCCAGGGACAGGTCACTGAAGCTTTCTTT. Protein sequence: CASSQGQVTEAFF.

This clone occurred a few times. Distinct nucleotide sequences in the sample also encode this CDR3. The chain carries TRBV6-1 and TRBJ2-5; TRBD2 matches at 8 bases. The CDR3 covers 16 residues. Germline values: CDR1 MNHNS, CDR2 SASEGT. V dropped 2 bases and J dropped 1; count of bases not matched to a gene: 6. The CDR3 nucleotides read TGTGCCAGCAGTGAACTTGGCGGGGGGCCCCAAGAGACCCAGTACTTC. It codes for CASSELGGGPQETQYF.

The CDR3 is CASSLWRARSNSPLHF. The CDR3 DNA reads as TGCGCCAGCAGCTTGTGGCGGGCTCGAAGTAATTCACCCCTCCACTTT. V gene TRBV5-1 combines with J gene TRBJ1-6; D call uncertain. The V gene lost 1 base and the J gene lost 6 bases, with 14 bases spanning the gap. This CDR3 has 16 amino acids. Germline V gene lookup returns CDR1 SGHRS and CDR2 YFSETQ.

The V and J genes are TRBV4-1 and TRBJ2-7; TRBD1 is a possible D gene (7 bases). This CDR3 comprises 12 residues. Germline V gene data show CDR1 as MGHRA and CDR2 as YSYEKL. Deletions cut 2 bases from V and 9 bases from J, with 11 bases between. CDR3 sequence: CASSQIQGGQYF. CDR3 nucleotide sequence: TGCGCCAGCAGCCAAATTCAGGGGGGGCAGTACTTC.

This clone was picked up one time. This chain connects TRBV28 to TRBJ1-1; 7 bases are shared with TRBD1. J was trimmed by 11 bases and V by 2 bases; bases with no gene match: 11. Germline V CDR1 and CDR2: MDHEN, SYDVKM. This CDR3 comprises 14 residues. The CDR3 sequence: CASSLGQGVSTAFF. CDR3 in DNA: TGTGCCAGCAGTTTAGGGCAGGGGGTATCTACGGCTTTCTTT.

The chain links TRBV12-5 to TRBJ1-1; a possible D gene is TRBD1 (6 bases). The V and J ends lost 7 bases and 4 bases respectively, with 13 bases between them. This CDR3 contains 13 residues. Per germline, CDR1 LGHNT and CDR2 FRNRAP. CDR3 nucleotide sequence: TGTGCTAGTGTCAACAGGGAGGTCACTGAAGCTTTCTTT. Protein sequence: CASVNREVTEAFF.

This CDR3 is CASSAGQGARQLNYGYTF. The CDR3 DNA follows: TGTGCCAGCAGTGCCGGACAGGGAGCCCGACAACTTAACTATGGCTACACCTTC. V is TRBV28 and J is TRBJ1-2; 8 nucleotides match TRBD1. The CDR3 sequence is 18 residues long. CDR1 is MDHEN, CDR2 SYDVKM, per germline. V gave up 5 bases and J gave up 1 base; unmatched junction bases: 15.

This chain joins TRBV2 and TRBJ1-5, with D hard to call. V was shortened by 6 bases and J by 2 bases, with 14 bases between the two germline ends. The CDR3 runs to 15 residues. CDR1 is SNHLY and CDR2 is FYNNEI in the germline V gene. CDR3 sequence: CASSGRTDGNQPQHF. In DNA, the CDR3 is TGTGCCAGCAGCGGTAGGACGGACGGCAATCAGCCCCAGCATTTT.

This chain connects TRBV10-1 to TRBJ1-2; D may be TRBD1 (5 bases). The germline CDR1 and CDR2 sequences are WNHNN and SYGVQD (reference sequence). The CDR3 is 13 residues long. With 0 bases removed from V and 4 bases from J, the gap between germline ends came to 6 bases. The CDR3 spells CASSESGGYGYTF. In DNA, the CDR3 is TGCGCCAGCAGTGAGTCCGGGGGCTATGGCTACACCTTC.

V gene TRBV5-1 combines with J gene TRBJ2-7; possible D gene TRBD1, 6 bases. Germline V lookup: CDR1 SGHRS, CDR2 YFSETQ. The ends were cut back, 3 bases at V and 3 bases at J, with 13 bases in the middle. This CDR3 spans 14 amino acids. Written as DNA, the CDR3 is TGCGCCAGCAGCTCCCTGACAGGCCTCTACGAGCAGTACTTC. It encodes CASSSLTGLYEQYF.

The rearrangement uses TRBV6-5 and TRBJ2-2; D might be TRBD2 (5 bases). V dropped 2 bases and J dropped 7 bases, with 8 bases sitting between them. This CDR3 has 13 residues. Germline lookup yields CDR1 MNHEY and CDR2 SVGAGI. CDR3 sequence reads: CASSYGGGGELFF. DNA for the CDR3: TGTGCCAGCAGTTACGGAGGTGGCGGGGAGCTGTTTTTT.

This clone was seen a few times. V is TRBV3-1 (or the pseudogene TRBV3-2) and J is TRBJ1-2; D unclear. V gave up 1 base and J gave up 4 bases, with 4 bases separating them. This CDR3 is built from 12 residues. CDR1 and CDR2 (germline): LGHDT, YNNKEL (reference sequence). CDR3 in amino acids: CASSQGGYGYTF. DNA of the CDR3: TGTGCCAGCAGCCAAGGGGGCTATGGCTACACCTTC.

This chain links TRBV6-5 with TRBJ1-2, with TRBD1 matching 9 bases. The V segment lost 2 bases and the J segment 5 bases; nucleotides outside the gene matches: 3. The CDR3 runs to 14 residues. CDR1 is MNHEY and CDR2 is SVGAGI in the germline V gene. CDR3 sequence reads: CASSYADRGYGYTF. The CDR3 nucleotides are TGTGCCAGCAGTTACGCAGACAGGGGGTATGGCTACACCTTC.

The chain combines TRBV19 with TRBJ2-7; TRBD2 might be the D (6 bases). V lost 6 bases, J lost 7 bases, and 13 bases lay in between. The CDR3 totals 12 residues. Germline CDR1 reads LNHDA; CDR2 reads SQIVND (reference sequence). The DNA of the CDR3 is TGTGCCAGTAGGGCCAGGGCGGGGGAGCAGTACTTC. As protein: CASRARAGEQYF.

This clone was seen only once. CDR3 residues: CASSSGSQPQHF. The CDR3 nucleotides are TGTGCCAGCAGTTCCGGTAGCCAGCCCCAGCATTTT. The rearrangement uses TRBV12-3 or TRBV12-4 and TRBJ1-5; D gene uncertain. V gave up 4 bases and J gave up 7 bases, with 8 bases separating them. The CDR3 loop spans 12 amino acids.

The rearrangement joins TRBV28 to TRBJ1-4, with 7 bases that match TRBD1. V shed 4 bases and J 5 bases; nucleotides not matched to a gene: 4. CDR3 length: 14 amino acids. The V gene's germline CDR1 is MDHEN and CDR2 SYDVKM. CDR3 sequence reads: CASSSGQTNEKLFF. As DNA, the CDR3 is TGTGCCAGCAGTTCGGGACAGACAAATGAAAAACTGTTTTTT.

The CDR3 sequence is CATGLQGSNYGYTF. The CDR3 DNA sequence: TGTGCCACCGGACTACAGGGATCCAACTATGGCTACACCTTC. This chain joins TRBV6-5 and TRBJ1-2; D might be TRBD1 (6 bases). This CDR3 is built from 14 residues. Germline V gene data show CDR1 as MNHEY and CDR2 as SVGAGI. Trimming pared 10 bases from V and 2 bases from J, leaving 17 bases between.

The gene calls are TRBV28 and TRBJ2-5, with TRBD1 matching over 8 bases. Germline CDR1 MDHEN, CDR2 SYDVKM. The CDR3 has 15 amino acids. Trimming removed 11 bases from V and 5 bases from J; junction bases left unmatched: 16. DNA for the CDR3: TGTGCCTCACACCTGGCGGGACAGGTCGGCGAGACCCAGTACTTC. As protein: CASHLAGQVGETQYF.

Turning to this clone: One end of the junction fails to match germline, which may point to a read error. V gene TRBV4-2 combines with J gene TRBJ2-7, with D possibly being TRBD2 (6 bases). CDR1 is LGHNA and CDR2 is YNFKEQ in the germline V gene. The CDR3 totals 16 residues. This CDR3 reads CASSQDRTQGAGTRDF. DNA of the CDR3: TGTGCCAGCAGCCAAGATCGCACGCAGGGCGCGGGGACGAGGGACTTC.

The V call is TRBV28, the J call TRBJ1-4; D may be TRBD1 (6 bases). The CDR3 runs to 14 residues. The V end lost 5 bases, the J end lost 4 bases, and 11 bases lay between the germline ends. Germline V gene data show CDR1 as MDHEN and CDR2 as SYDVKM. This CDR3 reads CASSLQGINEKLFF. Written as DNA, the CDR3 is TGTGCCAGCAGTCTCCAGGGGATTAATGAAAAACTGTTTTTT. Using reference TRBV28 and TRBJ1-4 for the parts outside the CDR3, the full variable domain is DVKVTQSSRYLVKRTGEKVFLECVQDMDHENMFWYRQDPGLGLRLIYFSYDVKMKEKGDIPEGYSVSREKKERFSLILESASTNQTSMYLCASSLQGINEKLFFGSGTQLSVL.

The J gene is TRBJ1-5, the V gene TRBV6-2 or TRBV6-3, with D maybe TRBD1 (6 bases). The CDR3 runs 16 residues. Trimming stripped 3 bases from V and 1 base from J, with 13 bases between. Germline CDR1 and CDR2: MNHEY and SVGEGT. This CDR3 reads CASSYQGRGSNQPQHF. The CDR3 DNA reads TGTGCCAGCAGTTATCAGGGGCGCGGCAGCAATCAGCCCCAGCATTTT.

This clone was seen a handful of times. The chain carries TRBV6-5 and TRBJ2-3; 9 positions agree with TRBD2. With 8 bases clipped from V and 2 bases from J, the junction kept 5 bases outside the gene matches. Germline V gives CDR1 MNHEY, CDR2 SVGAGI. The CDR3 has 14 residues. The CDR3 nucleotides are TGTGCCAGCTGGGCGGGGGGGACCACAGATACGCAGTATTTT. Its translation: CASWAGGTTDTQYF.

The V gene is TRBV30, the J gene TRBJ1-1; TRBD1 matches at 7 bases. Looked up from germline, CDR1 is GTSNPN and CDR2 is SVGIG (reference sequence). V lost 0 bases, J lost 12 bases, and 4 bases stayed unmatched. This CDR3 is 11 amino acids long. The chain's CDR3 is CAWSVRGQPFF. CDR3 nucleotide sequence: TGTGCCTGGAGTGTAAGGGGGCAACCTTTCTTT.

J is TRBJ2-5 and V is TRBV11-1, with 8 bases aligning to TRBD2. Germline V gene data show CDR1 as SGHAT and CDR2 as FQDESV (reference sequence). J lost 5 bases, V lost 4 bases, and 9 bases had no gene match. This CDR3 is built from 15 residues. The CDR3 loop is CASSSGGGPRETQYF. The CDR3 nucleotides read TGTGCCAGCAGCTCCGGGGGGGGGCCGAGGGAGACCCAGTACTTC.